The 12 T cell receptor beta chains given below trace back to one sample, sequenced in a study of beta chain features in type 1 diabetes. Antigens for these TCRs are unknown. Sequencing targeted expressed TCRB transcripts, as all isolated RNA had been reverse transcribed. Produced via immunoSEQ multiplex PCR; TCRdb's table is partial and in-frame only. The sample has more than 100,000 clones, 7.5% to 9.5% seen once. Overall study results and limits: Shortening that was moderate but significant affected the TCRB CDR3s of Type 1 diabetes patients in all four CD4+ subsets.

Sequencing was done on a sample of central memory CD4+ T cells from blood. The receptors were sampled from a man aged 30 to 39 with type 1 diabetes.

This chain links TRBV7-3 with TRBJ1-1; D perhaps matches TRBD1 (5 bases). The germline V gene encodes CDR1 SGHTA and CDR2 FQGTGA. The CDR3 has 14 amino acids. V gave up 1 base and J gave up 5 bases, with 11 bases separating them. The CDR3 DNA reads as TGTGCCAGCAGCTTAATTGGGGGGGGGACTGAAGCTTTCTTT. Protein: CASSLIGGGTEAFF.

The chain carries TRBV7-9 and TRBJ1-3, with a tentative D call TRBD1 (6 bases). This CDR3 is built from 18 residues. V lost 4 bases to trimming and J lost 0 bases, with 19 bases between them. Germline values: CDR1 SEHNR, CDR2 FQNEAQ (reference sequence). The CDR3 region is CASSSPRGRGFSGNTIYF. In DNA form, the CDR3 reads TGTGCCAGCAGCTCCCCCCGGGGCAGGGGATTCTCTGGAAACACCATATATTTT.

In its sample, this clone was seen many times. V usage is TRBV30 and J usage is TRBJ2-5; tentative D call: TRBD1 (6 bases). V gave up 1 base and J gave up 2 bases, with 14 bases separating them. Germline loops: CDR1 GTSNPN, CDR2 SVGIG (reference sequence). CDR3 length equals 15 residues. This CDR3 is CAWSALDRLQETQYF. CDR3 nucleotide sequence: TGTGCCTGGAGTGCCCTAGACAGGTTGCAAGAGACCCAGTACTTC.

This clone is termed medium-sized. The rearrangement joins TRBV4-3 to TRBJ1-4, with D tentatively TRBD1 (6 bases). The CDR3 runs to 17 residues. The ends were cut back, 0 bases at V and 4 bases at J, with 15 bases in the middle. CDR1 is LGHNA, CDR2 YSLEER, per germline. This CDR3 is CASSQERPQGGNEKLFF. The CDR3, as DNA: TGCGCCAGCAGCCAAGAACGCCCACAGGGTGGTAATGAAAAACTGTTTTTT.

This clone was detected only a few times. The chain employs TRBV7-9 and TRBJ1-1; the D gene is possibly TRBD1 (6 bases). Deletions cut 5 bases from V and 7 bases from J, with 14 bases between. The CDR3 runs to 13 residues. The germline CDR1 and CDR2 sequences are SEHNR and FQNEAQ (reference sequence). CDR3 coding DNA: TGTGCCAGCAGCCCTTGGCTAGGGGGTGAAGCTTTCTTT. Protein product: CASSPWLGGEAFF.

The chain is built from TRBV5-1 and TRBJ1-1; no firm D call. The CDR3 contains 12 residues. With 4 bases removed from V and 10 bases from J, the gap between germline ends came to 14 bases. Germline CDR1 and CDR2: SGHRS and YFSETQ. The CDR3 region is CASSGSSSGAFF. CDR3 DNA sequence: TGCGCCAGCAGCGGATCTTCAAGCGGAGCTTTCTTT.

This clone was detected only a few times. The CDR3 sequence is CASSRVGAPTDTQYF. The CDR3, as DNA: TGTGCCAGCAGTAGGGTGGGGGCCCCCACAGATACGCAGTATTTT. The rearrangement joins TRBV2 to TRBJ2-3; D may be TRBD1 (6 bases). The V gene lost 5 bases and the J gene lost 2 bases, with 14 bases spanning the gap. Germline V gives CDR1 SNHLY, CDR2 FYNNEI. The length of the CDR3 is 15 residues.

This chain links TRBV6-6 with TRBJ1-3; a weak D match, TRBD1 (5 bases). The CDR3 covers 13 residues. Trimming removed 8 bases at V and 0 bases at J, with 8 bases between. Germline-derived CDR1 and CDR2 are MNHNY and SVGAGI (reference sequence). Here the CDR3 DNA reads TGTGCCAGCTTTCAGGGCTCTGGAAACACCATATATTTT. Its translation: CASFQGSGNTIYF.

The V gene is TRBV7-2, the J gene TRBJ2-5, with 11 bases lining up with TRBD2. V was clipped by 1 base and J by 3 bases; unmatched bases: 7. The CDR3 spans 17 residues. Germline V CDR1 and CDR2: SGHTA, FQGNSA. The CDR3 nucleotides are TGTGCCAGCAGCTTAGTATTAGCGGGGGGGGCTGAAGAGACCCAGTACTTC. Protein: CASSLVLAGGAEETQYF.

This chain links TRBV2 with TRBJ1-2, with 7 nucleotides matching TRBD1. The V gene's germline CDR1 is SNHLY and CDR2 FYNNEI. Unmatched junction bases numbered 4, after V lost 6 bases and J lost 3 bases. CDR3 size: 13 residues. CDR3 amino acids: CASSVTGDYGYTF. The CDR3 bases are TGTGCCAGCAGCGTAACAGGGGACTATGGCTACACCTTC.

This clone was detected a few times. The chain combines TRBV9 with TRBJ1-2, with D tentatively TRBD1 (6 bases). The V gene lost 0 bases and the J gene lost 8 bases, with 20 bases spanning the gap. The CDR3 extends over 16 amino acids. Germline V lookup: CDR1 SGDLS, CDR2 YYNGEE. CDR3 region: CASSVAGGAPTGGYTF. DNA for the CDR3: TGTGCCAGCAGCGTAGCGGGGGGGGCGCCGACAGGAGGCTACACCTTC.

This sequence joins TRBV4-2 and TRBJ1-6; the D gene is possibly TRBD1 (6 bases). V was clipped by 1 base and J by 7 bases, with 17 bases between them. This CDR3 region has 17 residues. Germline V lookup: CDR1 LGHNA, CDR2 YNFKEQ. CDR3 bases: TGTGCCAGCAGCCAAGCGTCGGGACAAGATAGGAATTCACCCCTCCACTTT. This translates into CASSQASGQDRNSPLHF.